Listed below are T cell receptor beta chains from one sample, sequenced in a study of T cell responses to AZD1222 COVID-19 vaccine. Clones were sequenced by immunoSEQ multiplex PCR, and TCRdb holds only the in-frame ones, with some missing. The top ten clones hold 1.8% of a sample with approximately 94,000 clones, about 85% of them seen once. The sample in question was peripheral blood, obtained on day 0 of AZD1222 vaccination. The source is an adult in good health. Both conserved end residues are part of each CDR3. A D gene is named only where the DNA matches it firmly. Size tells how often a clone was seen (once, few, many) or the class of an expanded clone, and some rows leave it out.

clone_size j_call v_call d_call cdr3_aa cdr3_nt
- TRBJ1-1 TRBV15 TRBD1 CATSEWTGVGTEAFF TGTGCCACCAGCGAGTGGACAGGGGTCGGGACTGAAGCTTTCTTT
- TRBJ2-1 TRBV19 TRBD2 CASKRAGEYNEQFF TGTGCCAGTAAGCGAGCGGGGGAGTACAATGAGCAGTTCTTC
- TRBJ2-7 TRBV5-1 - CASSRLDRTYEQYF TGCGCCAGCAGCCGACTGGACAGAACTTACGAGCAGTACTTC
- TRBJ1-1 TRBV9 - CASSVGGAWDTEAFF TGTGCCAGCAGCGTAGGAGGAGCCTGGGACACTGAAGCTTTCTTT
- TRBJ1-2 TRBV5-1 TRBD1 CASSAAGTGGDFSYGYTF TGCGCCAGCAGCGCGGCCGGGACAGGGGGCGACTTTTCCTATGGCTACACCTTC
- TRBJ1-2 TRBV7-3 - CASRTGVAITNYGYTF TGTGCCAGCAGGACGGGAGTAGCTATTACTAACTATGGCTACACCTTC
- TRBJ1-1 TRBV19 - CASSMAPGLKGGTEAFF TGTGCCAGTAGTATGGCCCCCGGCCTAAAGGGGGGCACTGAAGCTTTCTTT
once TRBJ1-6 TRBV7-9 TRBD1 CASSDGQGGSPLHF TGTGCCAGCAGCGACGGACAGGGTGGGTCACCCCTCCACTTT
- TRBJ2-1 TRBV20-1 TRBD2 CSASGGGGTSDYNEQFF TGCAGTGCTAGTGGAGGGGGGGGGACTAGCGATTACAATGAGCAGTTCTTC
- TRBJ1-5 TRBV7-6 TRBD1 CASSLGQGDQPQHF TGTGCCAGCAGCTTGGGACAGGGCGATCAGCCCCAGCATTTT
- TRBJ2-5 TRBV18 - CASSPYQETQYF TGTGCCAGCTCACCTTACCAAGAGACCCAGTACTTC